One sample yielded the 17 T cell receptor beta chains listed below, sequenced in a study of blood T cells in healthy people across ages. A second roughly 6 to 12 cycle PCR used barcoded and J-beta primers. From the 5' RACE reads, TCRdb called clonotypes with MiXCR, one entry per CDR3 protein. The sample records more than 700,000 distinct CDR3 sequences, 35% to 60% being singletons. The specimen sequenced was blood. The receptor source for this set is a man aged 80 or over in good health.

V gene TRBV5-1 combines with J gene TRBJ1-1, with D tentatively TRBD1 (5 bases). The germline V and J ends were trimmed by 0 bases and 4 bases, with 19 bases remaining between them. The CDR3 is made up of 17 amino acids. Germline V gene sequence: CDR1 SGHRS, CDR2 YFSETQ. CDR3 residues: CASSLGTFGGRGTEAFF. CDR3 coding DNA: TGCGCCAGCAGCTTGGGAACCTTTGGGGGAAGGGGCACTGAAGCTTTCTTT.

Turning to this clonotype: One base away lies a much larger clone, so this may be a sequencing read error. The rearrangement uses TRBV6-1 and TRBJ2-5, with 8 bases matching TRBD1. The DNA end lines up better with TRBJ2-7; the J call may be wrong. The CDR3 totals 15 residues. Germline V lookup: CDR1 MNHNS, CDR2 SASEGT. CDR3 nucleotides: TGTACCAGCAGTGCCGCAGGGGGCTTCTTCGACGAGCAGTACTTC. As protein: CTSSAAGGFFDEQYF.

V gene TRBV7-9 combines with J gene TRBJ1-4; D remains ambiguous. CDR1 and CDR2 from the germline V gene are SEHNR and FQNEAQ (reference sequence). The CDR3 is 14 amino acids. V shed 10 bases and J shed 3 bases, with 15 bases lying between them. The CDR3 region has the DNA TGTGCCACCGACTCCCTGCGAGCTAATGAAAAACTGTTTTTT. Amino acids: CATDSLRANEKLFF.

This chain links TRBV7-3 with TRBJ2-3; a weak D match, TRBD2 (6 bases). The CDR3 is 14 amino acids. The germline gives CDR1 SGHTA, CDR2 FQGTGA. V lost 6 bases and J 1 base, leaving 11 bases between the germline ends. CDR3: CASRVAAGTDTQYF. In DNA, the CDR3 is TGTGCCAGCAGAGTAGCGGCAGGCACAGATACGCAGTATTTT. The full variable domain, in which reference TRBV7-3 and TRBJ2-3 provide the parts outside the CDR3, is GAGVSQTPSNKVTEKGKYVELRCDPISGHTALYWYRQSLGQGPEFLIYFQGTGAADDSGLPNDRFFAVRPEGSVSTLKIQRTERGDSAVYLCASRVAAGTDTQYFGPGTRLTVL.

As to this clonotype: A clone one base away is much larger, so this may be a read error. This chain connects TRBV10-3 to TRBJ2-3; D is unresolved. Trimming pared 2 bases from V and 7 bases from J, leaving 19 bases between. Per germline, CDR1 ENHRY and CDR2 SYGVKD. The CDR3 sequence is 16 residues long. CDR3: CAISEPSPGADYTQYF. The CDR3 region has the DNA TGTGCCATCAGTGAGCCGAGTCCCGGCGCGGATTATACGCAGTATTTT.

The chain joins TRBV7-9 to TRBJ2-3, with 7 bases aligning to TRBD1. Germline V gene sequence: CDR1 SEHNR, CDR2 FQNEAQ (reference sequence). After removal of 4 bases from V and 5 bases from J, the junction contained 3 bases not matched to a gene. CDR3 size: 13 residues. The CDR3 DNA sequence: TGTGCCAGCAGCTCCAGGGGGAGAGATACGCAGTATTTT. Translation: CASSSRGRDTQYF.

A remark on this clonotype: Given a much more abundant clone one base away, this may be a read error. This chain joins TRBV5-6 and TRBJ2-5; TRBD1 aligns across 7 bases. Judging by the DNA end, TRBJ2-7 fits better; the J call may be wrong. Germline CDR1 and CDR2: SGHDT and YYEEEE. CDR3 length: 13 amino acids. CDR3 in DNA: TGTGCCAGCAGCGCGACAGGGCGGTACGAGCAGTACTTC. Translated, it gives CASSATGRYEQYF.

This clonotype was seen only a few times. The rearrangement links TRBV9 to TRBJ2-4; tentatively, D is TRBD1 (6 bases). This CDR3 spans 16 amino acids. CDR1 and CDR2 from the germline V gene are SGDLS and YYNGEE. V lost 3 bases and J lost 0, with 13 bases in between. The CDR3 loop reads CASSESTGSAKNIQYF. The DNA of the CDR3 is TGTGCCAGCAGCGAGTCGACAGGATCAGCCAAAAACATTCAGTACTTC.

The genes are TRBV11-2 and TRBJ2-3; 7 bases map to TRBD2. There are 17 residues in the CDR3. CDR1 is SGHAT and CDR2 is FQNNGV in the germline V gene. J gave up 4 bases and V 2 bases, and 12 bases lay outside the gene matches. The CDR3 region is CASSLILGRDGADTQYF. As DNA, the CDR3 is TGTGCCAGCAGCTTAATTCTGGGGAGGGATGGGGCAGATACGCAGTATTTT.

This clonotype was seen a handful of times. The J gene is TRBJ1-2, the V gene TRBV27, with D possibly being TRBD1 (6 bases). The CDR3 has 13 amino acids. Germline CDR1 is MNHEY and CDR2 is SMNVEV (reference sequence). V lost 4 bases, J lost 8 bases, and 14 bases lay in between. CDR3 region: CASSSTGSYGYTF. CDR3 in DNA: TGTGCCAGCAGTTCTACAGGGTCATACGGCTACACCTTC.

This chain uses TRBV7-2 with TRBJ2-4; D may be TRBD2 (7 bases). The CDR3 loop spans 15 amino acids. Germline V gives CDR1 SGHTA, CDR2 FQGNSA. The ends were cut back, 5 bases at V and 5 bases at J, with 16 bases in the middle. The CDR3 DNA reads TGTGCCAGCAGCCTTAGGGCGGGGGCCGAAAACATTCAGTACTTC. Translation gives CASSLRAGAENIQYF.

This clonotype was detected only a few times. The genes are TRBV20-1 and TRBJ1-4; D ambiguous. Trimming took 1 base from V and 6 from J, leaving 12 bases between them. Germline V gene data show CDR1 as DFQATT and CDR2 as SNEGSKA (reference sequence). CDR3 length: 14 residues. The CDR3: CSARAAAGDEKLFF. The CDR3 DNA follows: TGCAGTGCTAGAGCCGCGGCCGGGGATGAAAAACTGTTTTTT.

The chain is built from TRBV6-2 or TRBV6-3 and TRBJ2-4; D call uncertain. The DNA end favors TRBJ2-7, so the J call may be wrong. CDR3 length: 13 residues. Germline CDR1 is MNHEY and CDR2 is SVGEGT. Written as DNA, the CDR3 is TGTGCCAGCAGTTACTGCCTAACTTGCGAGCAGTACTTC. Protein product: CASSYCLTCEQYF.

The chain employs TRBV6-5 and TRBJ2-3; D is uncertain. The CDR3 length is 15 residues. Trimming cost V 0 bases and J 3 bases, with 10 bases left between them. Germline V CDR1 and CDR2: MNHEY, SVGAGI. The CDR3 is CASSYSGGVTDTQYF. For the CDR3, the DNA is TGTGCCAGCAGTTACTCGGGTGGTGTTACAGATACGCAGTATTTT.

The V gene is TRBV18, the J gene TRBJ2-1; D is perhaps TRBD1 (6 bases). This CDR3 comprises 14 residues. V shed 5 bases and J shed 3 bases, with 11 bases lying between them. Germline lookup yields CDR1 KGHSH and CDR2 LQKENI. The CDR3 region is CASSSRQVYNEQFF. DNA for the CDR3: TGTGCCAGCTCATCTAGACAGGTCTACAATGAGCAGTTCTTC.

The chain carries TRBV28 and TRBJ2-7; D gene ambiguous. CDR3 size: 13 residues. Germline CDR1 and CDR2: MDHEN and SYDVKM. The V end was cut by 5 bases, the J end by 4 bases, with 12 bases between. The CDR3 reads CASSLSSIYEQYF. The CDR3 nucleotides are TGTGCCAGCAGTCTTTCCTCCATTTACGAGCAGTACTTC.

This clonotype turned up a few times. This chain joins TRBV4-1 and TRBJ2-1; the match to TRBD2 covers 8 bases. J was trimmed by 6 bases and V by 1 base; bases with no gene match: 11. The CDR3 totals 17 residues. The germline V gene has CDR1 MGHRA and CDR2 YSYEKL. CDR3: CASSQVAGTSLTNEQFF. In nucleotides, the CDR3 is TGCGCCAGCAGCCAAGTAGCCGGGACTAGTTTAACCAATGAGCAGTTCTTC.